Listed here are 17 T cell receptor beta chains from one sample, sequenced in a study of OX40 agonist ivuxolimab in advanced cancers. The assay was immunoSEQ multiplex PCR, and TCRdb's table has in-frame clones only and misses some. The profile shows tens of thousands of clones, over 70% of them singletons. The source was CD4+ or CD8+ T cells sorted from blood, collected in a trial of the OX40 agonist ivuxolimab. The receptors shown here come from an adult with an advanced solid tumor such as melanoma, head and neck, liver or kidney cancer.

This chain uses TRBV25-1 with TRBJ1-2, with D possibly TRBD1 on 5 matching bases. Per the germline V gene, CDR1 is MGHDK and CDR2 is SYGVNS. The CDR3 has 13 amino acids. With 4 bases removed from V and 7 bases from J, the gap between germline ends came to 13 bases. CDR3 loop: CASSGGDVPGYTF. The CDR3 nucleotides are TGTGCCAGCAGTGGGGGGGACGTTCCTGGCTACACCTTC.

The chain employs TRBV19 and TRBJ2-7, with 7 bases lining up with TRBD1. Unmatched junction bases numbered 3, after V lost 4 bases and J lost 0 bases. The germline CDR1 and CDR2 sequences are LNHDA and SQIVND (reference sequence). The CDR3 totals 14 residues. Written as DNA, the CDR3 is TGTGCCAGTAGTAAGACAGGGATCTCCTACGAGCAGTACTTC. It translates to CASSKTGISYEQYF.

The J gene is TRBJ2-4, the V gene TRBV11-1; TRBD1 might be the D (5 bases). Deletions cut 1 base from V and 7 bases from J, with 17 bases between. This CDR3 spans 16 amino acids. Germline V lookup: CDR1 SGHAT, CDR2 FQDESV (reference sequence). CDR3 sequence (DNA): TGTGCCAGCAGCTTAGGGAACAGGCCATTGGAGAACATTCAGTACTTC. It specifies CASSLGNRPLENIQYF.

This clone has just a few counts. The same CDR3 also results from other DNA sequences found in this sample. This chain links TRBV11-2 with TRBJ2-2, with D perhaps TRBD2 (6 bases). Germline CDR1 is SGHAT and CDR2 is FQNNGV. Deletions cut 5 bases from V and 1 base from J, with 8 bases between. This CDR3 region has 14 residues. The CDR3 loop is CASSRRGNTGELFF. CDR3 in DNA: TGTGCCAGCAGCCGGAGGGGGAACACCGGGGAGCTGTTTTTT.

V gene TRBV11-2 combines with J gene TRBJ2-1; a possible D gene is TRBD2 (6 bases). Trimming stripped 3 bases from V and 4 bases from J, with 13 bases between. Looked up from germline, CDR1 is SGHAT and CDR2 is FQNNGV. CDR3 length equals 15 residues. CDR3 protein: CASSLEGALYNEQFF. DNA of the CDR3: TGTGCCAGCAGCTTGGAGGGAGCCTTATACAATGAGCAGTTCTTC.

This chain connects TRBV6-6 to TRBJ1-3; no reliable D call. The CDR3 length is 16 residues. With 5 bases removed from V and 0 bases from J, the gap between germline ends came to 14 bases. Germline V CDR1 and CDR2: MNHNY, SVGAGI (reference sequence). CDR3 coding DNA: TGTGCCAGCAGTCGGATTACAGCGAGCTCTGGAAACACCATATATTTT. Amino acids: CASSRITASSGNTIYF.

This sequence joins TRBV29-1 and TRBJ2-5; no firm D call. V lost 3 bases to trimming and J lost 1 base, with 12 bases between them. Germline V gene lookup returns CDR1 SQVTM and CDR2 ANQGSEA. The CDR3 sequence is 14 residues long. The chain's CDR3 is CSVDAGTSQETQYF. The CDR3 DNA sequence: TGCAGCGTTGATGCAGGAACCTCCCAAGAGACCCAGTACTTC. The full variable domain, its missing parts supplied by reference TRBV29-1 and TRBJ2-5, is SAVISQKPSRDICQRGTSLTIQCQVDSQVTMMFWYRQQPGQSLTLIATANQGSEATYESGFVIDKFPISRPNLTFSTLTVSNMSPEDSSIYLCSVDAGTSQETQYFGPGTRLLVL.

The V and J genes are TRBV5-4 and TRBJ1-3, with D uncertain. Per the germline V gene, CDR1 is SGHNT and CDR2 is YYREEE (reference sequence). Between the trimmed V and J ends, which lost 1 base and 3 bases, there was a span of 5 bases. The CDR3 is 13 residues long. The CDR3 nucleotides read TGTGCCAGCAGCTTGTATGGTGGAAACACCATATATTTT. It specifies CASSLYGGNTIYF.

The chain links TRBV7-2 to TRBJ2-1; D is unresolved. Germline values: CDR1 SGHTA, CDR2 FQGNSA. The CDR3 is 13 residues long. Trimming shortened V by 5 bases and J by 1 base, and 6 bases separated the two germline ends. CDR3 nucleotide sequence: TGTGCCAGCAGCCAGGAGTCCTACAATGAGCAGTTCTTC. Its translation is CASSQESYNEQFF.

As regards this clone: An end of the junction does not agree with germline; a read error may underlie this. The chain uses TRBV7-9 and TRBJ1-3; no firm D call. The CDR3 extends over 17 amino acids. The germline V gene has CDR1 SEHNR and CDR2 FQNEAQ (reference sequence). CDR3 sequence (DNA): TGTGCCAGCAGCCACCTGCTACAGACCAGCTCTGGAAACACCATGTATTTT. This gives the protein CASSHLLQTSSGNTMYF. The variable domain in full, with the rest retrieved from reference TRBV7-9 and TRBJ1-3, is DTGVSQNPRHKITKRGQNVTFRCDPISEHNRLYWYRQTLGQGPEFLTYFQNEAQLEKSRLLSDRFSAERPKGSFSTLEIQRTEQGDSAMYLCASSHLLQTSSGNTMYFGEGSWLTVV.

The chain recombines TRBV9 with TRBJ2-1, with a weak D call TRBD2 (5 bases). Trimming removed 0 bases from V and 5 bases from J, with 9 bases in between. Germline V lookup: CDR1 SGDLS, CDR2 YYNGEE. This CDR3 contains 14 residues. As DNA, the CDR3 is TGTGCCAGCAGCGTAGGTCCTAGCAACAATGAGCAGTTCTTC. Translation: CASSVGPSNNEQFF. The whole variable domain, filled in from reference TRBV9 and TRBJ2-1, reads DSGVTQTPKHLITATGQRVTLRCSPRSGDLSVYWYQQSLDQGLQFLIQYYNGEERAKGNILERFSAQQFPDLHSELNLSSLELGDSALYFCASSVGPSNNEQFFGPGTRLTVL.

This chain links TRBV28 with TRBJ1-5, with a tentative D call TRBD1 (6 bases). The germline CDR1 and CDR2 sequences are MDHEN and SYDVKM. The CDR3 is made up of 15 amino acids. V gave up 3 bases and J gave up 3 bases, with 12 bases separating them. The CDR3 DNA reads TGTGCCAGCAGTTTTCCCCAGGGGATCAATCAGCCCCAGCATTTT. As protein: CASSFPQGINQPQHF.

This chain connects TRBV7-2 to TRBJ1-4; D is undetermined. There are 13 residues in the CDR3. Germline CDR1 reads SGHTA; CDR2 reads FQGNSA. With 5 bases removed from V and 3 bases from J, the gap between germline ends came to 7 bases. CDR3 in amino acids: CASSVNPNEKLFF. Written as DNA, the CDR3 is TGTGCCAGCAGCGTAAATCCTAATGAAAAACTGTTTTTT.

The gene calls are TRBV9 and TRBJ2-2; D is perhaps TRBD2 (6 bases). The CDR3 contains 15 residues. The germline V gene has CDR1 SGDLS and CDR2 YYNGEE. V was cut by 2 bases and J by 4 bases, with 12 bases left in between. The CDR3 DNA is TGTGCCAGCAGCGTCCACGTCGGGGGCACCGGGGAGCTGTTTTTT. This codes for CASSVHVGGTGELFF.

The chain joins TRBV19 to TRBJ2-1, with 7 bases that match TRBD2. Germline V gives CDR1 LNHDA, CDR2 SQIVND (reference sequence). V trimming: 7 bases; J trimming: 6 bases; junction bases outside the gene matches: 9. The CDR3 runs to 14 residues. The CDR3 sequence: CASTVMAGVNEQFF. CDR3 in DNA: TGTGCCAGTACAGTGATGGCGGGAGTCAATGAGCAGTTCTTC.

This chain uses TRBV2 with TRBJ1-1, with 11 bases lining up with TRBD1. The J segment lost 5 bases and the V segment lost 6 bases, leaving 5 bases of the junction unmatched. Germline CDR1 and CDR2: SNHLY and FYNNEI. The CDR3 consists of 14 residues. The DNA for the CDR3 is TGTGCCAGCAGGGGGACAGGGGGAGAGACTGAAGCTTTCTTT. Protein: CASRGTGGETEAFF.

The CDR3 protein is CASSLGDRGRETQYF. The CDR3 bases are TGCGCCAGCAGCTTGGGGGACAGGGGGCGAGAGACCCAGTACTTC. The chain combines TRBV5-1 with TRBJ2-5; 12 bases map to TRBD1. CDR3 length: 15 residues. Germline V gene data show CDR1 as SGHRS and CDR2 as YFSETQ. V trimming: 0 bases; J trimming: 4 bases; junction bases outside the gene matches: 1.